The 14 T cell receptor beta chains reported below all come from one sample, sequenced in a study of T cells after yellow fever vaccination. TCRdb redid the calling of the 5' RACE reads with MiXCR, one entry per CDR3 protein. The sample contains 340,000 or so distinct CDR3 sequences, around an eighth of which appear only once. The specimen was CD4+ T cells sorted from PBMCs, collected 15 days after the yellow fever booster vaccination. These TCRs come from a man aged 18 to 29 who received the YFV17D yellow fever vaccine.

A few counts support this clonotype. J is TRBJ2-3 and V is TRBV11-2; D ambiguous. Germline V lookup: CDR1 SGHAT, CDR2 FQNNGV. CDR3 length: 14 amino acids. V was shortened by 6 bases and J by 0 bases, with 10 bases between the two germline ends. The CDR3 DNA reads TGTGCCAGCAGTTCGCCCTCTAGCACAGATACGCAGTATTTT. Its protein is CASSSPSSTDTQYF.

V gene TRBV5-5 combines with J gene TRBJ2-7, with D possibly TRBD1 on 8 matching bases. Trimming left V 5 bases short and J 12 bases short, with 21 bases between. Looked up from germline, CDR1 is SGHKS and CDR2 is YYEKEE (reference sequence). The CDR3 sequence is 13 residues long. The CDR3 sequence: CASRCGAGQVTYV. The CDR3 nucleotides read TGTGCCAGCAGGTGCGGAGCGGGACAGGTGACGTACGTC.

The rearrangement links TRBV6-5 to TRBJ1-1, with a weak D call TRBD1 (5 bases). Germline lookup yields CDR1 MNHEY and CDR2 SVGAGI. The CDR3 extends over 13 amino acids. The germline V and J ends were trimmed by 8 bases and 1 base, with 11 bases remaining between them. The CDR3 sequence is CASLNGANTEAFF. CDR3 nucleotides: TGTGCCAGCCTAAATGGGGCGAACACTGAAGCTTTCTTT.

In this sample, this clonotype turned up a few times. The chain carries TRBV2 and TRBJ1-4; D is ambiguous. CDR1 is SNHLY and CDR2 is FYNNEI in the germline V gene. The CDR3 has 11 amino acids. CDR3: CAERNNEKLFF. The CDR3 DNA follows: TGTGCGGAGCGGAATAATGAAAAACTGTTTTTT.

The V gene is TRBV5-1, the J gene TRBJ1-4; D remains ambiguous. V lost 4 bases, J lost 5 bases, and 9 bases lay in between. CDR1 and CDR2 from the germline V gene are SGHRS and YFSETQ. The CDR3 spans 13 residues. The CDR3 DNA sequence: TGCGCCAGCAGCCGGGATGCCAATGAAAAACTGTTTTTT. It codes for CASSRDANEKLFF.

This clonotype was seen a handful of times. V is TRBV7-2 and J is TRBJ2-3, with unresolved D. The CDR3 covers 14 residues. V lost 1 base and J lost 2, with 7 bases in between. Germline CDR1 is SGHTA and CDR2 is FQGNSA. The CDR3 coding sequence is TGTGCCAGCAGCTTAGTAACTTACACAGATACGCAGTATTTT. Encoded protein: CASSLVTYTDTQYF. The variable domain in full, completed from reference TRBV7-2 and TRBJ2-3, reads GAGVSQSPSNKVTEKGKDVELRCDPISGHTALYWYRQSLGQGLEFLIYFQGNSAPDKSGLPSDRFSAERTGGSVSTLTIQRTQQEDSAVYLCASSLVTYTDTQYFGPGTRLTVL.

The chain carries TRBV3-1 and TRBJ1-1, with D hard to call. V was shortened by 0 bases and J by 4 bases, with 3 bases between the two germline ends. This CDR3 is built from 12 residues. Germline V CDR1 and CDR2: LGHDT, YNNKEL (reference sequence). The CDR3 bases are TGTGCCAGCAGCCAAGAGTCCACTGAAGCTTTCTTT. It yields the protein CASSQESTEAFF.

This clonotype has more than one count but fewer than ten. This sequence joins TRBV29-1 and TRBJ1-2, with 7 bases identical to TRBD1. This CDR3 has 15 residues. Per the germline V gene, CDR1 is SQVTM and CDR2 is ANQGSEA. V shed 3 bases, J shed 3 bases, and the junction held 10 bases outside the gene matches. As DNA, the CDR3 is TGCAGCGTTGATGGGGGGACAGCGGACGACTATGGCTACACCTTC. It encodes CSVDGGTADDYGYTF.

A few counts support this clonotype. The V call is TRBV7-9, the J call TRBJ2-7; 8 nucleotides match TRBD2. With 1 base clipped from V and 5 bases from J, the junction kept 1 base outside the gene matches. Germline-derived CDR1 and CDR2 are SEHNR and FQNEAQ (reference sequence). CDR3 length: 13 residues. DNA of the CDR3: TGTGCCAGCAGCTTAGGACTAGCGAACGAGCAGTACTTC. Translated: CASSLGLANEQYF. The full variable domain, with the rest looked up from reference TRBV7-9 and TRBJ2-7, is DTGVSQNPRHKITKRGQNVTFRCDPISEHNRLYWYRQTLGQGPEFLTYFQNEAQLEKSRLLSDRFSAERPKGSFSTLEIQRTEQGDSAMYLCASSLGLANEQYFGPGTRLTVT.

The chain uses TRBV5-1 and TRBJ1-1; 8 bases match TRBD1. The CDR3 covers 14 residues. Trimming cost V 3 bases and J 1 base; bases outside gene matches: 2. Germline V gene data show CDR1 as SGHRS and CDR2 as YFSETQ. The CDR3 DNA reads TGCGCCAGCAGCTCAGGGGGCCGGAACACTGAAGCTTTCTTT. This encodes CASSSGGRNTEAFF. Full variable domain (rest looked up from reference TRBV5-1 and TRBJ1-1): KAGVTQTPRYLIKTRGQQVTLSCSPISGHRSVSWYQQTPGQGLQFLFEYFSETQRNKGNFPGRFSGRQFSNSRSEMNVSTLELGDSALYLCASSSGGRNTEAFFGQGTRLTVV.

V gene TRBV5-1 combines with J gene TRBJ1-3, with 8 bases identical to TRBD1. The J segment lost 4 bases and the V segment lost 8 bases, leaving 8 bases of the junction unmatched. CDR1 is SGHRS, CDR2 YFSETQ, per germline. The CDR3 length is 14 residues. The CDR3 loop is CASETGDGGNTIYF. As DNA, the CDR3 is TGCGCCAGTGAGACAGGGGACGGAGGAAACACCATATATTTT.

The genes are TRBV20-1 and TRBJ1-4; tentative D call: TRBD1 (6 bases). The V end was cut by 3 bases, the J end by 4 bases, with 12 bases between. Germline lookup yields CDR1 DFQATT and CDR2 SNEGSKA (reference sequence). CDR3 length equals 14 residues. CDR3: CSASSGQFNEKLFF. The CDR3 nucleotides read TGCAGTGCTAGCTCAGGACAGTTTAATGAAAAACTGTTTTTT.

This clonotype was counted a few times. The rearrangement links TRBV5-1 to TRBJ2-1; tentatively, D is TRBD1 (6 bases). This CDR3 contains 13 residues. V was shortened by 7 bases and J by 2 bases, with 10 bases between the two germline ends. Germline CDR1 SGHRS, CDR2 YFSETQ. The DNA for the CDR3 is TGCGCCAGCCGGACAGACGCCTACAATGAGCAGTTCTTC. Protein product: CASRTDAYNEQFF.

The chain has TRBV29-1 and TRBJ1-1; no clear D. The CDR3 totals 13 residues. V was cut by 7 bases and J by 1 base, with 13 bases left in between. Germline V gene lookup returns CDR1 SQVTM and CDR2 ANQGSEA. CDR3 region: CSARTASNTEAFF. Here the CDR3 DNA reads TGCAGCGCCAGGACGGCCTCGAACACTGAAGCTTTCTTT.